The 5 T cell receptor beta chains listed next were all sequenced from one sample in a study of blood T cell repertoires in COVID-19. The repertoire was sequenced with immunoSEQ multiplex PCR; TCRdb's copy has only in-frame clones and lacks some. Here the sample spans around 70,000 clones, approximately 84% being singletons. Sequenced sample: peripheral blood. The receptors here all came from a human donor in a cohort sampled during active COVID-19.

This clone was seen a single time. V is TRBV6-5 and J is TRBJ2-7, with D possibly TRBD1 on 6 matching bases. Trimming took off 7 bases at V and 2 bases at J, with 15 bases between the two ends. Germline loops: CDR1 MNHEY, CDR2 SVGAGI. This CDR3 comprises 14 residues. CDR3 bases: TGTGCCAGCAATGGGGGCAGACTTGCCTACGAGCAGTACTTC. Translation: CASNGGRLAYEQYF.

This clone was seen only a few times. The rearrangement links TRBV7-9 to TRBJ2-1, with 9 bases fitting TRBD2. Germline V lookup: CDR1 SEHNR, CDR2 FQNEAQ (reference sequence). With 0 bases clipped from V and 3 bases from J, the junction kept 12 bases outside the gene matches. There are 19 residues in the CDR3. The CDR3 reads CASSLAGMAGGPVYNEQFF. In DNA, the CDR3 is TGTGCCAGCAGCTTAGCCGGGATGGCGGGGGGGCCGGTCTACAATGAGCAGTTCTTC.

The chain combines TRBV28 with TRBJ2-5; D not resolved. CDR3 size: 12 residues. V shed 7 bases and J shed 7 bases, with 13 bases lying between them. The germline gives CDR1 MDHEN, CDR2 SYDVKM. The CDR3 sequence is CASIGYSRTQYF. The CDR3 DNA follows: TGTGCCAGCATCGGGTATTCAAGGACCCAGTACTTC.

This rearrangement joins TRBV27 to TRBJ2-2; D is possibly TRBD1 (5 bases). Germline V lookup: CDR1 MNHEY, CDR2 SMNVEV (reference sequence). This CDR3 has 11 residues. V lost 6 bases, J lost 8 bases, and 7 bases lay in between. As DNA, the CDR3 is TGTGCCAGCAGGTCAGGGGGGGAGCTGTTTTTT. Its translation: CASRSGGELFF.

The J gene is TRBJ1-1, the V gene TRBV5-1; D may be TRBD1 (6 bases). This CDR3 is 15 amino acids long. V shed 0 bases and J shed 5 bases, with 14 bases lying between them. CDR1 is SGHRS and CDR2 is YFSETQ in the germline V gene. The chain's CDR3 is CASSLARGARTEAFF. CDR3 sequence (DNA): TGCGCCAGCAGCTTGGCCCGGGGGGCGCGAACTGAAGCTTTCTTT.